This entry describes one T cell receptor (beta chain). Germline-derived CDR1 and CDR2 are SQVTM and ANQGSEA. There are 14 residues in the CDR3. V lost 2 bases, J lost 4 bases, and 14 bases lay in between. The sample belongs to a study of blood T cell repertoires in COVID-19. The data were produced by immunoSEQ multiplex PCR, yet TCRdb's version contains in-frame clones alone and is incomplete. The repertoire holds about 120,000 clones, more than 70% seen once, with 5.9% in the top ten. This chain connects TRBV29-1 to TRBJ1-1; the D gene is possibly TRBD1 (6 bases). This receptor was obtained from a man aged 80 or over with active or convalescent COVID-19. Sequences were obtained from peripheral blood. The CDR3 sequence is CSVERGGRGTEAFF. Written as DNA, the CDR3 is TGCAGCGTTGAAAGGGGGGGCCGGGGCACTGAAGCTTTCTTT.